The rows below give T cell receptor beta chains drawn from one sample of a study of blood T cell repertoires in COVID-19. Sequencing used immunoSEQ multiplex PCR; TCRdb keeps in-frame clones, though not all of them. The sample consists of 90,000 to 140,000 clones, about 75% of them appearing once. Input material: peripheral blood. These receptors all stem from a woman between 65 and 79 years old with acute or convalescent COVID-19. Each CDR3 is given with its conserved first and last residue. The order of the fields is J gene, D gene, clone size, V gene, CDR3 protein, CDR3 DNA. The D gene is left open where the match is weak. Clone size, where shown, is once, few, many, or a class for clones that have expanded.

>TRBJ2-7|TRBD1|NA|TRBV7-9
CASSHSGTGAYEQYF
TGTGCCAGCAGCCACTCCGGGACAGGGGCCTACGAGCAGTACTTC
>TRBJ2-1|TRBD2|NA|TRBV6-2/TRBV6-3
CASSPGLAGADEQFF
TGTGCCAGCAGTCCGGGACTAGCGGGGGCGGATGAGCAGTTCTTC
>TRBJ2-7|TRBD1|NA|TRBV27
CASSLSRGHEQYF
TGTGCCAGCAGTTTATCCAGGGGGCACGAGCAGTACTTC
>TRBJ1-6|NA|NA|TRBV6-1
CASSESPGGNSPLHF
TGTGCCAGCAGTGAATCCCCAGGCGGGAATTCACCCCTCCACTTT
>TRBJ1-6|TRBD1|NA|TRBV30
CAGGTGFNSPLHF
TGTGCCGGGGGGACAGGATTCAATTCACCCCTCCACTTT
>TRBJ1-1|TRBD1|NA|TRBV13
CASSLGGQGGTEAFF
TGTGCCAGCAGCTTAGGGGGACAGGGAGGGACTGAAGCTTTCTTT
>TRBJ2-1|TRBD2|NA|TRBV20-1
CSASPLTSWSYNEQFF
TGCAGTGCTAGTCCATTGACTAGCTGGTCATACAATGAGCAGTTCTTC
>TRBJ2-7|NA|NA|TRBV7-9
CASGSRAGPLEQYF
TGTGCCAGCGGGAGCAGGGCGGGGCCCCTCGAGCAGTACTTC
>TRBJ2-1|NA|NA|TRBV15
CATSRDITGNTLQFF
TGTGCCACCAGCAGAGATATAACAGGGAACACCCTTCAGTTCTTC
>TRBJ2-1|TRBD2|once|TRBV28
CASRLAGAFYNEQFF
TGTGCCAGCAGGCTAGCGGGGGCCTTCTACAATGAGCAGTTCTTC
>TRBJ1-1|TRBD1|NA|TRBV11-3
CASRRGGFRGRGFAEAFF
TGTGCCAGCAGACGAGGAGGGTTCAGGGGGAGAGGTTTCGCTGAAGCTTTCTTT
>TRBJ2-7|NA|once|TRBV5-1
CASSPSPGSYEQYF
TGCGCCAGCAGCCCATCACCGGGCTCCTACGAGCAGTACTTC
>TRBJ2-2|TRBD2|NA|TRBV7-2
CASSLAHGGAFGELFF
TGTGCCAGCAGCTTAGCGCACGGGGGGGCATTCGGGGAGCTGTTTTTT
>TRBJ1-5|NA|NA|TRBV7-2
CASSLDQVQPQHF
TGTGCCAGCAGCTTAGATCAGGTTCAGCCCCAGCATTTT
>TRBJ2-2|NA|NA|TRBV5-1
CASRKEAGELFF
TGCGCCAGCAGGAAGGAGGCCGGGGAGCTGTTTTTT
>TRBJ2-7|TRBD2|NA|TRBV5-5
CASSPVGTSGYEQYF
TGTGCCAGCAGCCCGGTCGGGACTAGCGGCTACGAGCAGTACTTC
>TRBJ2-5|NA|many|TRBV19
CASSQQALVQETQYF
TGTGCCAGTAGTCAACAGGCCCTAGTGCAAGAGACCCAGTACTTC
>TRBJ1-2|NA|NA|TRBV6-5
CASRLGPGLSYGYTF
TGTGCCAGCAGATTGGGGCCAGGGCTTTCCTATGGCTACACCTTC
>TRBJ1-2|TRBD1|NA|TRBV6-5
CASSYPTGKGYGYTF
TGTGCCAGCAGTTACCCGACAGGGAAGGGCTATGGCTACACCTTC
>TRBJ2-3|NA|NA|TRBV7-6
CASSLTGGVGTDTQYF
TGTGCCAGCAGCTTAACCGGCGGGGTTGGAACAGATACGCAGTATTTT
>TRBJ2-3|TRBD2|once|TRBV7-2
CASSLEAGTLNTQYF
TGTGCCAGCAGCTTGGAAGCGGGGACCCTAAACACGCAGTATTTT
>TRBJ2-5|NA|NA|TRBV6-5
CASLGPGSETQYF
TGTGCCAGCCTGGGGCCGGGTTCGGAGACCCAGTACTTC